Listed below are T cell receptor beta chains from one sample, sequenced in a study of blood T cells in healthy people across ages. TCRdb recomputed calls from the 5' RACE reads with MiXCR, one row per CDR3 protein. Of some 890,000 distinct CDR3 sequences in the sample, under 35% were seen once. These data are also associated with another study on T cells of mothers and their children.

Sequenced material: blood. All receptors derive from a woman aged 35 to 49 in good health. CDR3s include the opening cysteine and the closing phenylalanine or tryptophan. The D gene is left open where the match is weak. Size is stated for part of the rows, as once, few or many counts, or as a class when the clone is expanded.

TRBJ2-6	TRBD1	many	TRBV28	CASSLLGGAGANVLTF	TGTGCCAGCAGTTTACTAGGGGGCGCCGGGGCCAACGTCCTGACTTTC
TRBJ2-5	.	.	TRBV7-9	CASSLLGTLGTQYF	TGTGCCAGCAGCTTATTAGGTACCCTCGGGACCCAGTACTTC
TRBJ2-1	TRBD2	many	TRBV10-3	CAISPGTSGVEQFF	TGTGCCATCAGTCCCGGGACTAGCGGGGTTGAGCAGTTCTTC
TRBJ2-6	TRBD1	few	TRBV6-5	CASSRGGRANVLTF	TGTGCCAGCAGTAGAGGGGGCCGGGCCAACGTCCTGACTTTC
TRBJ2-7	TRBD2	.	TRBV20-1	CSASPLSGGANEQYF	TGCAGTGCTAGTCCCCTTAGCGGGGGGGCAAATGAGCAGTACTTC
TRBJ2-6	.	.	TRBV4-2	CATAGTPNSGANVLTF	TGTGCCACCGCCGGGACACCCAACTCTGGGGCCAACGTCCTGACTTTC
TRBJ2-5	.	.	TRBV28	CASSLNYRKETQYF	TGTGCCAGCAGTTTAAACTACCGGAAAGAGACCCAGTACTTC
TRBJ1-1	.	.	TRBV6-2/TRBV6-3	CASRFGEAEAFF	TGTGCCAGCAGATTTGGGGAGGCTGAAGCTTTCTTT
TRBJ2-7	.	.	TRBV28	CASSPHGYEQYF	TGTGCCAGCAGTCCACACGGTTACGAGCAGTACTTC
TRBJ2-5	.	.	TRBV7-2	CASSLFQNRLVGETQYF	TGTGCCAGCAGCTTATTTCAAAACCGTCTAGTGGGGGAGACCCAGTACTTC
TRBJ1-2	TRBD1	.	TRBV20-1	CSARWTGGTYGYTF	TGCAGTGCTCGGTGGACAGGGGGGACCTATGGCTACACCTTC
TRBJ2-7	.	.	TRBV6-1	CASSEGWDYEQYF	TGTGCCAGCAGTGAAGGGTGGGACTACGAGCAGTACTTC
TRBJ2-4	.	.	TRBV2	CASSDLGGAGAKNIQYF	TGTGCCAGCAGTGACTTGGGGGGCGCAGGGGCCAAAAACATTCAGTACTTC
TRBJ1-5	.	few	TRBV4-1	CASSQDDHDNQPQHF	TGCGCCAGCAGCCAAGACGACCATGACAATCAGCCCCAGCATTTT
TRBJ1-1	.	few	TRBV9	CASSDTGFTEAFF	TGTGCCAGCAGCGATACAGGGTTCACTGAAGCTTTCTTT
TRBJ2-3	.	.	TRBV28	CASRKMGQGTQYF	TGTGCCAGCAGAAAAATGGGGCAGGGTACGCAGTATTTT
TRBJ2-7	TRBD2	.	TRBV7-8	CASSPGTTSSYEQYF	TGTGCCAGCAGCCCCGGGACTACGAGCTCCTACGAGCAGTACTTC
TRBJ1-2	.	.	TRBV4-3	CASSQDRIGYGYTF	TGCGCCAGCAGTCAAGATAGGATAGGCTATGGCTACACCTTC
TRBJ2-5	.	few	TRBV20-1	CSGGDPETQYF	TGCAGTGGAGGTGATCCGGAGACCCAGTACTTC
TRBJ2-7	TRBD1	many	TRBV7-2	CASSPDRGSHEQYF	TGTGCCAGCAGCCCTGACAGGGGATCCCACGAGCAGTACTTC
TRBJ1-2	.	.	TRBV24-1	CATSDGREGYTF	TGTGCCACCAGTGACGGCAGGGAGGGCTACACCTTC
TRBJ1-6	TRBD1	.	TRBV28	CASSPTGVAYNSPLHF	TGTGCCAGCAGTCCCACAGGGGTGGCCTATAATTCACCCCTCCACTTT
TRBJ2-1	.	few	TRBV12-3/TRBV12-4	CASRLGSGLGGYNEQFF	TGTGCCAGCAGGTTAGGGTCTGGACTAGGGGGCTACAATGAGCAGTTCTTC
TRBJ2-3	.	many	TRBV7-2	CASSSTYTDTQYF	TGTGCCAGCAGCTCAACCTACACAGATACGCAGTATTTT
TRBJ1-5	.	few	TRBV3-1	CASSPTSNQPQHF	TGTGCCAGCAGCCCAACCTCTAATCAGCCCCAGCATTTT
TRBJ2-7	.	many	TRBV7-2	CASSPRGNEQYF	TGTGCCAGCAGCCCCCGGGGGAACGAGCAGTACTTC
TRBJ2-3	.	.	TRBV11-2	CASSLSESLVPDTQYF	TGTGCCAGCAGCTTGTCCGAAAGCCTAGTGCCAGATACGCAGTATTTT
TRBJ1-2	TRBD1	.	TRBV20-1	CSARPLRTGEDGYTF	TGCAGTGCTAGGCCCCTCCGGACAGGGGAAGATGGCTACACCTTC
TRBJ2-7	.	many	TRBV5-1	CASSWPGTPAEQYF	TGCGCCAGCAGCTGGCCAGGGACACCAGCCGAGCAGTACTTC
TRBJ2-6	.	many	TRBV25-1	CASSWGRSGANVLTF	TGTGCCAGCTCCTGGGGGAGGTCCGGGGCCAACGTCCTGACTTTC
TRBJ1-2	.	many	TRBV2	CASSEARSVTGYTF	TGTGCCAGCAGTGAAGCCCGTTCAGTGACAGGCTACACCTTC
TRBJ2-1	TRBD1	many	TRBV5-1	CASSLGGQGANEQFF	TGCGCCAGCAGCTTGGGAGGTCAGGGGGCAAATGAGCAGTTCTTC
TRBJ1-3	.	.	TRBV4-3	CASSQAPSETSGNTIYF	TGCGCCAGCAGCCAAGCCCCTAGTGAGACCTCTGGAAACACCATATATTTT
TRBJ2-5	.	many	TRBV6-1	CASSGQGGETQYF	TGTGCCAGCAGTGGACAGGGAGGAGAGACCCAGTACTTC
TRBJ1-1	.	.	TRBV6-1	CASSEAHSEAFF	TGTGCCAGCAGTGAAGCACACTCTGAAGCTTTCTTT
TRBJ1-5	.	.	TRBV12-3/TRBV12-4	CASSPGGPGTQHF	TGTGCCAGCAGTCCCGGGGGTCCGGGTACGCAGCATTTT
TRBJ2-7	.	many	TRBV15	CATSRLRAYEQYF	TGTGCCACCAGCAGGCTTCGGGCCTACGAGCAGTACTTC
TRBJ1-5	.	.	TRBV28	CASTPGRGGNQPQHF	TGTGCCAGCACCCCCGGCAGGGGAGGCAATCAGCCCCAGCATTTT
TRBJ1-4	TRBD1	once	TRBV5-1	CASSPGQGNGKLFF	TGCGCCAGCAGCCCGGGACAGGGAAATGGAAAACTGTTTTTT
TRBJ2-5	TRBD1	few	TRBV7-2	CASNPGQLQETQYF	TGTGCCTCTAACCCGGGACAGCTTCAAGAGACCCAGTACTTC
TRBJ2-5	TRBD2	.	TRBV27	CASSSEGKTSGRETQYF	TGTGCCAGCAGTTCCGAGGGCAAGACTAGCGGCAGGGAGACCCAGTACTTC
TRBJ2-1	TRBD1	many	TRBV6-2/TRBV6-3	CASRSPTGTVYNEQFF	TGTGCCAGCAGATCTCCTACCGGGACAGTCTACAATGAGCAGTTCTTC
TRBJ2-7	TRBD1	many	TRBV7-9	CASRPGQGSSVYEQYF	TGTGCCAGCAGACCAGGACAGGGGAGCTCCGTCTACGAGCAGTACTTC
TRBJ2-7	.	few	TRBV20-1	CSAIGGRLAYEQYF	TGCAGTGCTATCGGGGGACGACTAGCCTACGAGCAGTACTTC
TRBJ2-5	TRBD2	.	TRBV24-1	CATSPWGGGDQETQYF	TGTGCCACCAGCCCCTGGGGCGGGGGAGACCAAGAGACCCAGTACTTC
TRBJ2-5	TRBD1	few	TRBV5-4	CASSSKTGLETQYF	TGTGCCAGCAGCTCGAAGACAGGGTTGGAGACCCAGTACTTC
TRBJ2-5	.	few	TRBV4-3	CASSQGVGGSQETQYF	TGCGCCAGCAGCCAAGGCGTGGGCGGTAGCCAAGAGACCCAGTACTTC